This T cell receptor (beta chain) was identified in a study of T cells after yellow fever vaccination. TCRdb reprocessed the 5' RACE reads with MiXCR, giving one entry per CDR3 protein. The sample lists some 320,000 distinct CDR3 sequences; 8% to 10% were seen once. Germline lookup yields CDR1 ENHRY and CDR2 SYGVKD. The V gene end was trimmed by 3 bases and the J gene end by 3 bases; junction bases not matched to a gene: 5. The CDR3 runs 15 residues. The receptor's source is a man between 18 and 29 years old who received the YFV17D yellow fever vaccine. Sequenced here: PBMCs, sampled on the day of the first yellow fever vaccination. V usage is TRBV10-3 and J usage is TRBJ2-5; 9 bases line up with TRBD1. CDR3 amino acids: CAISESGTGKETQYF. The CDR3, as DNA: TGTGCCATCAGTGAATCCGGGACAGGGAAAGAGACCCAGTACTTC.